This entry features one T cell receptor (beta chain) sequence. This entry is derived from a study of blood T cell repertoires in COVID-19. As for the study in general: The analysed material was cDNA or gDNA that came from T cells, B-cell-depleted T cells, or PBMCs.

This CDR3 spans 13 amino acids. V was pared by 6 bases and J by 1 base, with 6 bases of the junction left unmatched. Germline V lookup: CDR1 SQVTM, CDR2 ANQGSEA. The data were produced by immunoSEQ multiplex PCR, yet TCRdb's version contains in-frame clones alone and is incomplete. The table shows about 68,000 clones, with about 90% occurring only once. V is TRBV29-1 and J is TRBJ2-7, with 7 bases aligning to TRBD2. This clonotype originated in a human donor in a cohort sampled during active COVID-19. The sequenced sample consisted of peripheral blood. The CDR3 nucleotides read TGCAGCGTCGACTGGGGGGGTTCCTACGAGCAGTACTTC. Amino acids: CSVDWGGSYEQYF.